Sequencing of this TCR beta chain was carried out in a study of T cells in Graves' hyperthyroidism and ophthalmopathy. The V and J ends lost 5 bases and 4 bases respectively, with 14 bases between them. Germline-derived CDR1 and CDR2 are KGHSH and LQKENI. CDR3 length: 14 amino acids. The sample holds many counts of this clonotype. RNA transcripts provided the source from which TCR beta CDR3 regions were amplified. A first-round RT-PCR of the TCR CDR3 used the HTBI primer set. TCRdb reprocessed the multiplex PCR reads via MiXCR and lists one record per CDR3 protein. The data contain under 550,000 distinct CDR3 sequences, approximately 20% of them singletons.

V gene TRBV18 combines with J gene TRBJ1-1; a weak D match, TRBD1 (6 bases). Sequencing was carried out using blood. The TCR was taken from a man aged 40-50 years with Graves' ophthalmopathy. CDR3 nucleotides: TGTGCCAGCTCATCACTACAGGGTAGCACTGAAGCTTTCTTT. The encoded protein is CASSSLQGSTEAFF.